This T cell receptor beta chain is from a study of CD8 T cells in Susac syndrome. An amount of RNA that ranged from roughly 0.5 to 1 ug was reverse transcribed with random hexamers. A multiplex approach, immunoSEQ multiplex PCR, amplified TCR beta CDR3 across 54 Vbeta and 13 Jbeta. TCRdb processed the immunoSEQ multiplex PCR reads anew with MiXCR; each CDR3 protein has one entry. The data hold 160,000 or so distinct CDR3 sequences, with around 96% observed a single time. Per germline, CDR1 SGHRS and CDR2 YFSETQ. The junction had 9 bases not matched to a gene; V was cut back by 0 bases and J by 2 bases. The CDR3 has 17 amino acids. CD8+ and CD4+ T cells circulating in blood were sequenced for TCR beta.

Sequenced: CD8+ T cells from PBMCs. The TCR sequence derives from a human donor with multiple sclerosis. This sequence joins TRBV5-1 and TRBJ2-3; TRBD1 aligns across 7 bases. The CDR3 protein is CASSLDFRTGHTDTQYF. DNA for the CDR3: TGCGCCAGCAGCTTGGATTTCCGGACAGGCCACACAGATACGCAGTATTTT.